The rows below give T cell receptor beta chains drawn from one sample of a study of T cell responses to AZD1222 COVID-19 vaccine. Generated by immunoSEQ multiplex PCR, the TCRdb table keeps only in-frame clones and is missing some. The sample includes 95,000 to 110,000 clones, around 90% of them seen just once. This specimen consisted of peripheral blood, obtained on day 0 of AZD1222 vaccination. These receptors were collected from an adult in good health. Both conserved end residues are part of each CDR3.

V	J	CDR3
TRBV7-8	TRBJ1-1	CASSRTGTGPNTEAFF
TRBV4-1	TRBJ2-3	CASSHFWPSADTQYF
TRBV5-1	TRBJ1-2	CASSPLRGINYGYTF
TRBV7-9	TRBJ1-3	CASSPGTSGNTIYF
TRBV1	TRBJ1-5	CTSSHEGGPQPQHF
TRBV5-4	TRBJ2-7	CAIYSPGLAGRGYEQYF
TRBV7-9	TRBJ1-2	CASSSDLPAYYGYTF
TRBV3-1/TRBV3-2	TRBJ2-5	CASSQGSSRGETQYF
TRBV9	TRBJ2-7	CASSGELAGGPHEQYF
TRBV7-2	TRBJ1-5	CASSLTADRSQPQHF
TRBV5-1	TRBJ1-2	CASSLYGGEDGYTF
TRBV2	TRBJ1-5	CASSRGGNQPQHF
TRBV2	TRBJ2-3	CASSRAGGGDTQYF
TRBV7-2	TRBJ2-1	CASSPWTSRSYNEQFF
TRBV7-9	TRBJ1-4	CASDSGSEKLFF
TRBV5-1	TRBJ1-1	CASSLRLNTEAFF
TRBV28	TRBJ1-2	CASSSYRGRGYTF
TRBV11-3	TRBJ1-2	CASSLPPPGQGAVYGYTF
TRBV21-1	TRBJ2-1	CASSNYSLAGGRAYNEQFF
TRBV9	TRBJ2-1	CASSAHATSGRANEQFF
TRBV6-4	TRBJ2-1	CASSSRKRDEQFF
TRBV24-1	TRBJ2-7	CATSLNDVLFYEQYF
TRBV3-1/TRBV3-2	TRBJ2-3	CASSQLLASDTQYF
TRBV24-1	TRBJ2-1	CATSDVGQGSLDEQFF
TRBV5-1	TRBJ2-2	CASSLERPNTGELFF
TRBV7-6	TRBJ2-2	CASNPQGYAGELFF
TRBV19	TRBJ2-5	CASSTWTGTETQYF
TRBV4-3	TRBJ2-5	CASSLSTSGEETQYF
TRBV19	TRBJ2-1	CASSIDGPSRYNEQFF
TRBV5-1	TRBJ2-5	CASSLAGQGQETQYF
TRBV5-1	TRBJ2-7	CASSLLGGPYEQYF
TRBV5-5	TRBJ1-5	CASSPRDRENQPQHF
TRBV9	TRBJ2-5	CASSVASGGGETQYF
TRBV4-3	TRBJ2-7	CASSQGFNSDYEQYF
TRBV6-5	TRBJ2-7	CASSYGRRGYEQYF
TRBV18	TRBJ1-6	CASSRGTGAVNSPLHF
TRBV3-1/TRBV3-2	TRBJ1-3	CASSLAGGGNTIYF
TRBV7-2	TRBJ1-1	CASSLEGTSNTEAFF
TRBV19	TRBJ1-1	CASSYSDRGGYTEAFF
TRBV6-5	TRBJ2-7	CASERTGGTYEQYF
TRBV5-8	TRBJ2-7	CASSLVRGEQYF
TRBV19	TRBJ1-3	CASRYSGNTIYF
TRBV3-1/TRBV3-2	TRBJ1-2	CASRTPGQFYGYTF
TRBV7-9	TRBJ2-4	CASSLTRGGEAKNIQYF
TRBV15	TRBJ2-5	CATSRGQGWETQYF
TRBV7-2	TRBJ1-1	CASSFKIEAFF
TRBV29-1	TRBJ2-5	CSGGRRQETQYF
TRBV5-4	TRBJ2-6	CASSLRFAGTGANVLTF
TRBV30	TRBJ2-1	CAWSVIQRVYNEQFF
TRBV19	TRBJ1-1	CASSFRQPNTEAFF
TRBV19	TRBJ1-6	CASSNPGPNSPLHF
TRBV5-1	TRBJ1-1	CASSFRTGNTEAFF
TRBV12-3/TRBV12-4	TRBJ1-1	CASTPGGNTEAFF
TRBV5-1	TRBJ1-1	CASSFGTHTEAFF
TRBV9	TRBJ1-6	CASSPRQGAVNSPLHF
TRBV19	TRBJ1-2	CASSRPGTANYGYTF
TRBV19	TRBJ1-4	CASSPRDEKLFF
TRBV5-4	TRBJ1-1	CASSLDGVNTEAFF
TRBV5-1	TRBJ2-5	CASSLGSGTAGETQYF
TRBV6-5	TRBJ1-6	CATRLYNSPLHF